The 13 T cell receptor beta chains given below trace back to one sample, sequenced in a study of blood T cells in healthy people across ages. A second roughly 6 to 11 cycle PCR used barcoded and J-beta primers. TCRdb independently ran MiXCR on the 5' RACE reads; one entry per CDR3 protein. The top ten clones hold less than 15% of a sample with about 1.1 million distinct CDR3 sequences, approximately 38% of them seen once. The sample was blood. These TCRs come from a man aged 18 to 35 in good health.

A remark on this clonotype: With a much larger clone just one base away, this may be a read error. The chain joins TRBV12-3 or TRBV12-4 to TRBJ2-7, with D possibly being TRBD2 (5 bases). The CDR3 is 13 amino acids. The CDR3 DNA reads TGTGCCCGCAGTTTGAGGGACTCCTACGAGCAGTACTTC. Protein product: CARSLRDSYEQYF.

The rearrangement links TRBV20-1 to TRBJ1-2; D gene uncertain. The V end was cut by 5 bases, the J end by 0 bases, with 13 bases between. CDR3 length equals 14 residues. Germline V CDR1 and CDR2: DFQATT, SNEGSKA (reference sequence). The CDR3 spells CSAAAQTSNYGYTF. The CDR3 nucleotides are TGCAGTGCTGCCGCGCAGACCTCTAACTATGGCTACACCTTC.

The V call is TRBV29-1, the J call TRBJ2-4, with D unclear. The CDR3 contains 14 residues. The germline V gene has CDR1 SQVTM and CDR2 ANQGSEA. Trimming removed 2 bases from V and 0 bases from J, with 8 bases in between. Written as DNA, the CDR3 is TGCAGCGTTGAAAGGATTGGAGCCAAAAACATTCAGTACTTC. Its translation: CSVERIGAKNIQYF. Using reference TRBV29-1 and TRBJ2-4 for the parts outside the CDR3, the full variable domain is SAVISQKPSRDICQRGTSLTIQCQVDSQVTMMFWYRQQPGQSLTLIATANQGSEATYESGFVIDKFPISRPNLTFSTLTVSNMSPEDSSIYLCSVERIGAKNIQYFGAGTRLSVL.

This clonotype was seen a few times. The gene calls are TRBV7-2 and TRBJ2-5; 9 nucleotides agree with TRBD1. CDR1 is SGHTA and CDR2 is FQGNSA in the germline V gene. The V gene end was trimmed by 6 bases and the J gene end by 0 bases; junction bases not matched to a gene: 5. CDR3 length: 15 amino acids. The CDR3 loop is CASSTGGADQETQYF. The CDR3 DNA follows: TGTGCCAGCAGTACAGGGGGCGCGGACCAAGAGACCCAGTACTTC.

In nucleotides, the CDR3 is TGTGCCAGCAGTCCGGCAGGGGGCTACGAGCAGTTCTTC. Translation gives CASSPAGGYEQFF. This chain connects TRBV6-2 or TRBV6-3 to TRBJ2-1; 8 bases map to TRBD1. CDR3 length: 13 amino acids. V gave up 5 bases and J gave up 10 bases; unmatched junction bases: 7. Per the germline V gene, CDR1 is MNHEY and CDR2 is SVGEGT.

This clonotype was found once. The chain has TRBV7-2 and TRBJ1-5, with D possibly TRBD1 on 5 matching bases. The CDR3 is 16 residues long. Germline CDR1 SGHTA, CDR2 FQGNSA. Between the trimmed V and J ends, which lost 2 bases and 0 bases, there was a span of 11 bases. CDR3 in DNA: TGTGCCAGCAGCTTATGGGGCGGCAATAGCAATCAGCCCCAGCATTTT. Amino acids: CASSLWGGNSNQPQHF. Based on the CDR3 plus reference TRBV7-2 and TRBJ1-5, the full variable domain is GAGVSQSPSNKVTEKGKDVELRCDPISGHTALYWYRQSLGQGLEFLIYFQGNSAPDKSGLPSDRFSAERTGGSVSTLTIQRTQQEDSAVYLCASSLWGGNSNQPQHFGDGTRLSIL.

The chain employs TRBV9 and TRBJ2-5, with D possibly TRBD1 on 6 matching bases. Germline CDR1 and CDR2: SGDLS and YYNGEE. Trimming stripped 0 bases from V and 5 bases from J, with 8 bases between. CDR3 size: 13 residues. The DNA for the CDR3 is TGTGCCAGCAGCGTAGTCCAGGGGGAGACCCAGTACTTC. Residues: CASSVVQGETQYF.

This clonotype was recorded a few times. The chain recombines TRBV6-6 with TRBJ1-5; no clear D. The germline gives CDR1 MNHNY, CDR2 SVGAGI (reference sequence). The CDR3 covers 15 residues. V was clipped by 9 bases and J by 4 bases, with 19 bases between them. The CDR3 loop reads CARPELGPNNQPQHF. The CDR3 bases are TGTGCCAGACCCGAACTCGGACCGAATAATCAGCCCCAGCATTTT.

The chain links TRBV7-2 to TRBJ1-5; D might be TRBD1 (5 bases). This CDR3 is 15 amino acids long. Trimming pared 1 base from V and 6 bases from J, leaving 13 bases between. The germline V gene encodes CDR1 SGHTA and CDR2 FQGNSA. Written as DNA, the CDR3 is TGTGCCAGCAGCTTAGAGGACTGGGGGGGTCAGCCCCAGCATTTT. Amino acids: CASSLEDWGGQPQHF.

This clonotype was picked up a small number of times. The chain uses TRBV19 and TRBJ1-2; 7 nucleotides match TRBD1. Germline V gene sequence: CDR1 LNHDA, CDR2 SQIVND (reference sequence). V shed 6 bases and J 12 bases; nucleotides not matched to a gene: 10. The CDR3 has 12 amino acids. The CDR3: CASSRDRALHTF. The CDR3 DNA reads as TGTGCCAGTAGCAGAGACAGGGCGTTGCACACCTTC.

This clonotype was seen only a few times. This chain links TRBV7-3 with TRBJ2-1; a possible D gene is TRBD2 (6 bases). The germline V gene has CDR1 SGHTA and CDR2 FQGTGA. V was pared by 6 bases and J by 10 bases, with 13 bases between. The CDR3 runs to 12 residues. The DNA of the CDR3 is TGTGCCAGCAGTCAACTGGGAGGAGAGCAGTTCTTC. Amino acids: CASSQLGGEQFF.

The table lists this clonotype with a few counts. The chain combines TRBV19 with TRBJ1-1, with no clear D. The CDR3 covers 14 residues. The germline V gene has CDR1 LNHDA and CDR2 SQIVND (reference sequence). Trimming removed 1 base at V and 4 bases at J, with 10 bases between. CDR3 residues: CASSIGPSGTEAFF. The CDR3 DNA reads TGTGCCAGTAGTATAGGGCCTTCGGGCACTGAAGCTTTCTTT.

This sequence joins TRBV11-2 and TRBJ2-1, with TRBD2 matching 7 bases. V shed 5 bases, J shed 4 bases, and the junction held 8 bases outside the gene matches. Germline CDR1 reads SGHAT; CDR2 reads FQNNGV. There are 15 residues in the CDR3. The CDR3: CASSLSSGPYNEQFF. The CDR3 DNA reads TGTGCCAGCAGCCTTTCTAGCGGACCTTACAATGAGCAGTTCTTC.